These 11 T cell receptor beta chains were all obtained from the same sample, sequenced in a study of identifying expanded T cells in peripheral blood. Assay: immunoSEQ multiplex PCR; the TCRdb copy retains only in-frame clones and omits some. The sample has about 53,000 clones, around 86% seen once. Sequenced input: blood. The receptors shown here come from a person between 18 and 75 years old in good health.

The J gene is TRBJ2-5, the V gene TRBV30, with 8 positions matching TRBD1. The CDR3 length is 18 residues. Germline V gene data show CDR1 as GTSNPN and CDR2 as SVGIG (reference sequence). V lost 2 bases to trimming and J lost 7 bases; unmatched junction nucleotides: 21. The CDR3 here is CAWSPLFLFGQGVGTQYF. In DNA, the CDR3 is TGTGCCTGGAGTCCGCTTTTTTTATTCGGACAGGGAGTGGGGACCCAGTACTTC.

V usage is TRBV7-2 and J usage is TRBJ1-5; D is undetermined. Germline CDR1 is SGHTA and CDR2 is FQGNSA. V lost 3 bases and J 3 bases, leaving 6 bases between the germline ends. This CDR3 is 13 amino acids long. The CDR3 nucleotides read TGTGCCAGCAGCTTTTCCCCCAATCAGCCCCAGCATTTT. Translation: CASSFSPNQPQHF.

The chain has TRBV6-5 and TRBJ2-5, with 12 bases lining up with TRBD2. Looked up from germline, CDR1 is MNHEY and CDR2 is SVGAGI. V shed 4 bases, J shed 3 bases, and the junction held 3 bases outside the gene matches. This CDR3 has 15 amino acids. This CDR3 is CASSSRLAGEETQYF. The CDR3 bases are TGTGCCAGCAGTTCCCGACTAGCGGGAGAAGAGACCCAGTACTTC.

The table lists this clone with a count of one. The rearrangement uses TRBV5-4 and TRBJ2-2; 8 bases line up with TRBD2. CDR3 size: 15 residues. Germline CDR1 SGHNT, CDR2 YYREEE (reference sequence). Germline trimming cut 2 bases from V and 1 base from J; bases unmatched to any gene: 1. In DNA, the CDR3 is TGTGCCAGCAGCTTAACTAGCGGGAACACCGGGGAGCTGTTTTTT. Its translation: CASSLTSGNTGELFF.

V gene TRBV4-2 combines with J gene TRBJ2-1; 8 bases are a match to TRBD2. The CDR3 is 15 residues long. Germline-derived CDR1 and CDR2 are LGHNA and YNFKEQ. Trimming cost V 0 bases and J 7 bases; bases outside gene matches: 5. CDR3 protein: CASSQEAGVDNEQFF. In DNA form, the CDR3 reads TGTGCCAGCAGCCAAGAAGCGGGAGTCGATAATGAGCAGTTCTTC.

The V gene is TRBV5-1, the J gene TRBJ2-1, with 11 bases that match TRBD2. The CDR3 is made up of 15 amino acids. Germline-derived CDR1 and CDR2 are SGHRS and YFSETQ. V lost 5 bases to trimming and J lost 1 base; unmatched junction nucleotides: 2. The DNA of the CDR3 is TGCGCCAGCAGATTAGCGGGAGGGTCCTACAATGAGCAGTTCTTC. Its protein product is CASRLAGGSYNEQFF.

The gene calls are TRBV6-5 and TRBJ2-5, with TRBD2 matching 10 bases. V lost 2 bases, J lost 6 bases, and 9 bases stayed unmatched. The germline V gene has CDR1 MNHEY and CDR2 SVGAGI. The CDR3 extends over 16 amino acids. The CDR3 loop is CASSYGAAGGKKTQYF. CDR3 DNA sequence: TGTGCCAGCAGTTACGGGGCAGCGGGAGGGAAAAAGACCCAGTACTTC.

This clone was seen once. This sequence joins TRBV6-5 and TRBJ1-1; tentative D call: TRBD1 (5 bases). The V end was cut by 7 bases, the J end by 3 bases, with 12 bases between. This CDR3 spans 13 amino acids. The germline gives CDR1 MNHEY, CDR2 SVGAGI. The CDR3 region is CASTNQGDTEAFF. The CDR3 region has the DNA TGTGCCAGCACCAACCAAGGGGACACTGAAGCTTTCTTT.

V is TRBV20-1 and J is TRBJ1-1; D is unclear. The CDR3 is 10 amino acids. Per the germline V gene, CDR1 is DFQATT and CDR2 is SNEGSKA (reference sequence). The CDR3 region has the DNA TGCAGCAGCCCGGATCCTGAAGCTTTCTTT. It yields the protein CSSPDPEAFF.

This chain connects TRBV2 to TRBJ2-6, with 11 positions matching TRBD2. This CDR3 comprises 16 residues. The V and J ends lost 4 bases and 3 bases, in that order; junction bases with no gene match: 2. The germline CDR1 and CDR2 sequences are SNHLY and FYNNEI. The CDR3 bases are TGTGCCAGCAGTGCTAGCGGGGGGTATGGGGCCAACGTCCTGACTTTC. Its translation: CASSASGGYGANVLTF.

This chain uses TRBV30 with TRBJ1-1, with D maybe TRBD1 (6 bases). V was clipped by 3 bases and J by 0 bases, with 20 bases between them. Germline CDR1 GTSNPN, CDR2 SVGIG (reference sequence). The CDR3 has 17 amino acids. CDR3 residues: CAWSKALGGGMNTEAFF. The DNA for the CDR3 is TGTGCCTGGAGCAAAGCCCTCGGGGGCGGAATGAACACTGAAGCTTTCTTT.